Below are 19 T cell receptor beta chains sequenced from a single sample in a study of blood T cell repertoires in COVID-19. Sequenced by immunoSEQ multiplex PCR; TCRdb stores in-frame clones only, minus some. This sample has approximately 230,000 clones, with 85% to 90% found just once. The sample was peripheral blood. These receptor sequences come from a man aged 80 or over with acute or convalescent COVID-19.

As DNA, the CDR3 is TGCAGTGCTAGTCCACAGGGCCGGGGCAATCAGCCCCAGCATTTT. Amino acids: CSASPQGRGNQPQHF. This chain joins TRBV20-1 and TRBJ1-5; maybe TRBD1 (6 bases). The CDR3 runs 15 residues. V was pared by 3 bases and J by 2 bases, with 14 bases between. Germline V gene data show CDR1 as DFQATT and CDR2 as SNEGSKA (reference sequence).

CDR3 region: CASSLGTGGNTIYF. The CDR3 coding sequence is TGTGCCAGCAGCCTCGGGACAGGGGGAAACACCATATATTTT. This chain connects TRBV3-1 (or the pseudogene TRBV3-2) to TRBJ1-3, with 9 bases fitting TRBD1. The CDR3 spans 14 residues. CDR1 and CDR2 (germline): LGHDT, YNNKEL (reference sequence). J lost 4 bases, V lost 4 bases, and 2 bases had no gene match.

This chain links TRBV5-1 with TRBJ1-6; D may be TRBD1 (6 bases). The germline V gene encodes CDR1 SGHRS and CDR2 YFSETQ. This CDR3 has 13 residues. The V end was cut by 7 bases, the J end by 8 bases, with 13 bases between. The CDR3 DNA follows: TGCGCCAGCCGGCTTAACAGGGATTCACCCCTCCACTTT. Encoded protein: CASRLNRDSPLHF.

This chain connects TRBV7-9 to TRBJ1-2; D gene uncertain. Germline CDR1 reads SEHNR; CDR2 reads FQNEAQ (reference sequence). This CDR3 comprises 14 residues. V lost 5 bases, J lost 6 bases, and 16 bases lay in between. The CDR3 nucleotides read TGTGCCAGCAGCCCTCCGTTGATATACAATGGCTACACCTTC. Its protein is CASSPPLIYNGYTF.

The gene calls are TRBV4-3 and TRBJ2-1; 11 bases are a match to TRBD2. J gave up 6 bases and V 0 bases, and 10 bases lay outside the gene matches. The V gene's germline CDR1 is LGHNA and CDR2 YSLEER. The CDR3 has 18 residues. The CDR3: CASSQEPRIAGGPNEQFF. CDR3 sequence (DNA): TGCGCCAGCAGCCAAGAACCGAGGATAGCGGGAGGGCCCAATGAGCAGTTCTTC.

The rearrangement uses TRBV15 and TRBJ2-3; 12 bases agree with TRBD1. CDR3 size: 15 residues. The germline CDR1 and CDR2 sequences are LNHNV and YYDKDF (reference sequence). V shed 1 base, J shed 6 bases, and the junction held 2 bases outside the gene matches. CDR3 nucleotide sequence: TGTGCCACCAGCAGAGGGGACAGGGGGCCTGATACGCAGTATTTT. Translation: CATSRGDRGPDTQYF.

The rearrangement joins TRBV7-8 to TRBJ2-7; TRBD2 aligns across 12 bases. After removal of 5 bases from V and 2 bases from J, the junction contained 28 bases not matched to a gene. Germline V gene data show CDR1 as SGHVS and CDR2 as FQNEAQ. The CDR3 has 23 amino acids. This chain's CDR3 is CASSPGSRPLLSTSGSRPYEQYF. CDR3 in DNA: TGTGCCAGCAGCCCAGGGTCCCGGCCTCTATTATCGACTAGCGGGAGTCGCCCCTACGAGCAGTACTTC.

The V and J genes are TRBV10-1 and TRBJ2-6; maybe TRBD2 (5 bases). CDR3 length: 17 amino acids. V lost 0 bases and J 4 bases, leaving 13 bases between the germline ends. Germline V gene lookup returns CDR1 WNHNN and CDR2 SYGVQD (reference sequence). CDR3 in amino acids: CASSESKLEAGANVLTF. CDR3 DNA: TGCGCCAGCAGTGAGTCGAAACTGGAGGCCGGGGCCAACGTCCTGACTTTC.

CDR3 sequence: CASSQGLAGDNEQFF. CDR3 sequence (DNA): TGTGCCAGCAGCCAAGGACTAGCGGGAGACAATGAGCAGTTCTTC. J is TRBJ2-1 and V is TRBV3-1 (or the pseudogene TRBV3-2); 12 bases map to TRBD2. This CDR3 is built from 15 residues. The trim removed 1 base at V and 5 bases at J, leaving 0 bases unmatched. CDR1 and CDR2 (germline): LGHDT, YNNKEL (reference sequence).

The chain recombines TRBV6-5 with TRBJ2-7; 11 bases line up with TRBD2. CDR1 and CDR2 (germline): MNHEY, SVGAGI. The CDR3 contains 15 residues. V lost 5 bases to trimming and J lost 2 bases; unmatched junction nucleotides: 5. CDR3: CASSPPGLAAYEQYF. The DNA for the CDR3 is TGTGCCAGCAGTCCTCCGGGACTAGCGGCCTACGAGCAGTACTTC.

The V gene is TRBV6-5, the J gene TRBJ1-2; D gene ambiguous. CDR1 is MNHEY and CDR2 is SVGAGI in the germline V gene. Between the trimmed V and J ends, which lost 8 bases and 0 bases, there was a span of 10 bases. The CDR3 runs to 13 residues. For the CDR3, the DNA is TGTGCCAGCCAATCAGATACTAACTATGGCTACACCTTC. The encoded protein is CASQSDTNYGYTF.

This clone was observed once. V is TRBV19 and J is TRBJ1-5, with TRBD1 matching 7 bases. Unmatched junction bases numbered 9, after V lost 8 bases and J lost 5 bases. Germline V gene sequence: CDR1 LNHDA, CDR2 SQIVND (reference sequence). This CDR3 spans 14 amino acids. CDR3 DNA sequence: TGTGCCAGTGGAGGGGGCGATTTTGATCAGCCCCAGCATTTT. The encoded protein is CASGGGDFDQPQHF.

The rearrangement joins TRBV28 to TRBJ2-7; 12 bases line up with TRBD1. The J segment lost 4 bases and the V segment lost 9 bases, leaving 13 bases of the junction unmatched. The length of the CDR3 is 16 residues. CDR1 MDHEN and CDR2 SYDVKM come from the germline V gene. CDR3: CARELYRDRGPYEQYF. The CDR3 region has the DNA TGTGCCAGGGAACTGTACCGGGACAGGGGGCCTTACGAGCAGTACTTC.

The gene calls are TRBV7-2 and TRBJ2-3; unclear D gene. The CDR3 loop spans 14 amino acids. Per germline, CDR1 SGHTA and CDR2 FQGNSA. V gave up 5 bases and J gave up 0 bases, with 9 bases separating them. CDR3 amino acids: CASSPTTSTDTQYF. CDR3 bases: TGTGCCAGCAGCCCAACGACTAGCACAGATACGCAGTATTTT.

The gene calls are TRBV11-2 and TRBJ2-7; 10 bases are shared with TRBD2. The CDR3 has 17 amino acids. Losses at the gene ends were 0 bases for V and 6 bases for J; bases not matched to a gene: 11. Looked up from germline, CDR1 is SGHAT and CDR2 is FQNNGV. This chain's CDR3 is CASSLDYSGAGGSEQYF. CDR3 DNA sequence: TGTGCCAGCAGCTTAGATTACTCGGGAGCGGGAGGGAGCGAGCAGTACTTC.

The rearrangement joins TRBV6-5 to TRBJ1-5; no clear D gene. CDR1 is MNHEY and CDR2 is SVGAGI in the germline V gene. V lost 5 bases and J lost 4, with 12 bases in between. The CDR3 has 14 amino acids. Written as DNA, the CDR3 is TGTGCCAGCAGTACCCGTGGAGGGAATCAGCCCCAGCATTTT. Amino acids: CASSTRGGNQPQHF.

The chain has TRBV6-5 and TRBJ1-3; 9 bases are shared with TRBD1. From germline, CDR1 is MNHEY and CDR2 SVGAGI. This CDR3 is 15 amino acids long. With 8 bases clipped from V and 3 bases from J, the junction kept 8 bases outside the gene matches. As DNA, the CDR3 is TGTGCCAGCGGACGGGACAGGGAATTTGGAAACACCATATATTTT. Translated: CASGRDREFGNTIYF.

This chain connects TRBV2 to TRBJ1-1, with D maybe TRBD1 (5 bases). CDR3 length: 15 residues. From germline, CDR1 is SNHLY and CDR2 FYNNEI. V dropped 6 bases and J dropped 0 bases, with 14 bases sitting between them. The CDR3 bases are TGTGCCAGCAGGCAGACAGCCGCTATGAACACTGAAGCTTTCTTT. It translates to CASRQTAAMNTEAFF. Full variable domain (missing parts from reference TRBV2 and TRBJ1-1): EPEVTQTPSHQVTQMGQEVILRCVPISNHLYFYWYRQILGQKVEFLVSFYNNEISEKSEIFDDQFSVERPDGSNFTLKIRSTKLEDSAMYFCASRQTAAMNTEAFFGQGTRLTVV.

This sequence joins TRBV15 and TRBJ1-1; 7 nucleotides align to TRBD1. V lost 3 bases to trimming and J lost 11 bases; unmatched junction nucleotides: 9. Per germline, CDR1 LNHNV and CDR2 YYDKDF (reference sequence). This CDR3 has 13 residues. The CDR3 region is CATSSDRDRRAFF. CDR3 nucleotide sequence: TGTGCCACCAGCAGTGACAGGGACCGCCGGGCTTTCTTT.